The 17 T cell receptor beta chains reported below all come from one sample, sequenced in a study of T cell changes during pregnancy in multiple sclerosis. The protocol was immunoSEQ multiplex PCR, while the TCRdb copy is restricted to in-frame clones and leaves out a portion. Altogether about 77,000 clones are present, 85% to 95% being singletons, with the ten largest covering just over 2.5%. The source material was peripheral blood, sampled after pregnancy. These receptors all stem from a female donor in good health, enrolled as a control in a pregnancy study.

CDR3 amino acids: CASSPLGRARETQYF. CDR3 in DNA: TGTGCCAGCAGCCCCCTGGGGCGAGCAAGAGAGACCCAGTACTTC. J is TRBJ2-5 and V is TRBV6-6; TRBD1 might be the D (5 bases). CDR3 size: 15 residues. V lost 6 bases to trimming and J lost 4 bases, with 18 bases between them. The germline V gene encodes CDR1 MNHNY and CDR2 SVGAGI (reference sequence).

CDR3 loop: CARPPGLAGGHTGELFF. CDR3 DNA sequence: TGTGCCAGACCTCCGGGACTAGCGGGAGGCCACACCGGGGAGCTGTTTTTT. The J gene is TRBJ2-2, the V gene TRBV5-3; 15 bases are shared with TRBD2. TRBV5-3 is known as an ORF, though its function is uncertain. J lost 3 bases, V lost 7 bases, and 7 bases had no gene match. This CDR3 contains 17 residues.

The chain recombines TRBV30 with TRBJ2-1; no clear D gene. Trimming shortened V by 4 bases and J by 4 bases, and 14 bases separated the two germline ends. This CDR3 contains 14 residues. The germline V gene has CDR1 GTSNPN and CDR2 SVGIG (reference sequence). CDR3 coding DNA: TGTGCCTGGAATATTTGGGCACCTTACAATGAGCAGTTCTTC. It specifies CAWNIWAPYNEQFF.

The V and J genes are TRBV7-3 and TRBJ2-1; 7 bases fit TRBD1. Losses at the gene ends were 5 bases for V and 2 bases for J; bases not matched to a gene: 3. Germline V gene data show CDR1 as SGHTA and CDR2 as FQGTGA. This CDR3 spans 14 amino acids. CDR3 coding DNA: TGTGCCAGCAGCCCGACAGGGACCTACAATGAGCAGTTCTTC. It translates to CASSPTGTYNEQFF.

This chain joins TRBV4-1 and TRBJ1-1, with 7 bases that match TRBD1. Trimming took 4 bases from V and 2 from J; bases not matched to a gene: 7. This CDR3 contains 15 residues. Germline lookup yields CDR1 MGHRA and CDR2 YSYEKL. CDR3 coding DNA: TGCGCCAGCAGCCGCGGACAGGTTTTTAACACTGAAGCTTTCTTT. It specifies CASSRGQVFNTEAFF.

The V gene is TRBV5-1, the J gene TRBJ2-7; D uncertain. Between the trimmed V and J ends, which lost 0 bases and 0 bases, there was a span of 10 bases. This CDR3 spans 15 amino acids. Germline values: CDR1 SGHRS, CDR2 YFSETQ. The CDR3 protein is CASSLADTSSYEQYF. CDR3 DNA sequence: TGCGCCAGCAGCTTGGCTGATACCAGCTCCTACGAGCAGTACTTC.

This chain uses TRBV12-1 with TRBJ2-7; the table names TRBD2, a call not compared with the DNA. TRBV12-1 is noted as a pseudogene. This CDR3 spans 19 amino acids. CDR3 sequence (DNA): TGTGCCAGCAGCTCCTTCGGTAGCGGGGGGCCGGGAGGAACCTACGAGCAGTACTTC. Translation: CASSSFGSGGPGGTYEQYF.

The CDR3 loop is CASSQGPGTGDTGELFF. The DNA of the CDR3 is TGCGCCAGCAGCCAGGGACCCGGGACAGGGGACACCGGGGAGCTGTTTTTT. The J gene is TRBJ2-2, the V gene TRBV4-3, with TRBD1 matching 10 bases. V shed 3 bases and J 3 bases; nucleotides not matched to a gene: 7. CDR1 LGHNA and CDR2 YSLEER come from the germline V gene. The CDR3 covers 17 residues.

The gene calls are TRBV30 and TRBJ2-3, with a weak D call TRBD2 (6 bases). V lost 3 bases and J lost 4, with 11 bases in between. Germline V gene data show CDR1 as GTSNPN and CDR2 as SVGIG (reference sequence). This CDR3 has 13 residues. The CDR3 coding sequence is TGTGCCTGGAGGTGGGTAGCGGCAGATACGCAGTATTTT. Amino acid sequence: CAWRWVAADTQYF.

CDR3 protein: CASKRVAGRLNEKLFF. CDR3 sequence (DNA): TGTGCCAGTAAGAGGGTCGCGGGGCGGCTAAATGAAAAACTGTTTTTT. The chain links TRBV19 to TRBJ1-4; perhaps TRBD1 as D (5 bases). From germline, CDR1 is LNHDA and CDR2 SQIVND (reference sequence). Trimming took 7 bases from V and 5 from J, leaving 20 bases between them. This CDR3 is 16 amino acids long.

The chain carries TRBV7-2 and TRBJ2-7, with D possibly being TRBD2 (6 bases). The CDR3 sequence is 16 residues long. Germline V lookup: CDR1 SGHTA, CDR2 FQGNSA. The V gene lost 5 bases and the J gene lost 2 bases, with 19 bases spanning the gap. CDR3 sequence reads: CASSGGGSGPPYEQYF. CDR3 DNA: TGTGCCAGCAGCGGGGGAGGTAGCGGCCCCCCCTACGAGCAGTACTTC.

The chain employs TRBV29-1 and TRBJ2-7, with 7 bases aligning to TRBD1. This CDR3 is 13 amino acids long. V trimming: 4 bases; J trimming: 5 bases; junction bases outside the gene matches: 8. CDR1 SQVTM and CDR2 ANQGSEA come from the germline V gene. CDR3 loop: CSVAPTGPNEQYF. The CDR3 DNA reads as TGCAGCGTTGCTCCGACAGGGCCCAACGAGCAGTACTTC.

The chain has TRBV11-2 and TRBJ2-4; a possible D gene is TRBD1 (6 bases). This CDR3 has 12 residues. Germline assignment: CDR1 SGHAT and CDR2 FQNNGV. Trimming stripped 5 bases from V and 7 bases from J, with 9 bases between. CDR3 coding DNA: TGTGCCAGCAGCCAGGGGCGCAACATTCAGTACTTC. Amino acids: CASSQGRNIQYF.

The rearrangement joins TRBV18 to TRBJ2-7, with 14 bases aligning to TRBD2. The CDR3 runs to 17 residues. V lost 5 bases and J lost 2; bases outside the gene matches: 8. Germline V gene sequence: CDR1 KGHSH, CDR2 LQKENI. CDR3 DNA sequence: TGTGCCAGCTCAGACCAGGGACTAGCGGGAGCGACCTACGAGCAGTACTTC. Translated: CASSDQGLAGATYEQYF.

V gene TRBV28 combines with J gene TRBJ1-2, with TRBD1 as a possible D gene (6 bases). The CDR3 has 15 residues. CDR1 and CDR2 (germline): MDHEN, SYDVKM. Trimming removed 6 bases at V and 6 bases at J, with 20 bases between. In nucleotides, the CDR3 is TGTGCCAGCAGCCTTTCCTTGGGCAGGGGACATGGCTACACCTTC. Protein sequence: CASSLSLGRGHGYTF.

The rearrangement links TRBV2 to TRBJ1-2; the match to TRBD1 covers 7 bases. Unmatched junction bases numbered 2, after V lost 4 bases and J lost 0 bases. The CDR3 contains 14 residues. Germline CDR1 is SNHLY and CDR2 is FYNNEI. CDR3 nucleotide sequence: TGTGCCAGCAGTGGACAGGGAGCTAACTATGGCTACACCTTC. Its protein is CASSGQGANYGYTF.

This sequence joins TRBV5-1 and TRBJ1-5; the match to TRBD1 covers 7 bases. Germline V gene lookup returns CDR1 SGHRS and CDR2 YFSETQ. CDR3 length: 14 residues. The junction had 3 bases not matched to a gene; V was cut back by 4 bases and J by 2 bases. This CDR3 is CASSQGVGNQPQHF. The CDR3 region has the DNA TGCGCCAGCAGCCAGGGGGTCGGCAATCAGCCCCAGCATTTT. The entire variable domain, with the rest obtained from reference TRBV5-1 and TRBJ1-5, is as follows: KAGVTQTPRYLIKTRGQQVTLSCSPISGHRSVSWYQQTPGQGLQFLFEYFSETQRNKGNFPGRFSGRQFSNSRSEMNVSTLELGDSALYLCASSQGVGNQPQHFGDGTRLSIL.